A single T cell receptor (beta chain) is shown here with its context. These data are taken from a study of T cell changes during pregnancy in multiple sclerosis. The method was immunoSEQ multiplex PCR; TCRdb's version includes in-frame clones alone and lacks a portion of them. Of 75,000 to 95,000 clones listed, around 93% are singletons. This receptor was obtained from a female donor with multiple sclerosis, enrolled in a pregnancy study. This sample comprised peripheral blood, obtained before pregnancy.

The CDR3 region is CASSYGQGIGNEQFF. CDR3 DNA sequence: TGTGCCAGCAGTTACGGGCAGGGGATTGGTAATGAGCAGTTCTTC. The chain links TRBV6-5 to TRBJ2-1; possibly TRBD1 for D (6 bases). The germline V and J ends were trimmed by 2 bases and 7 bases, with 15 bases remaining between them. Germline V lookup: CDR1 MNHEY, CDR2 SVGAGI. There are 15 residues in the CDR3.